The clone carrying this TCR beta chain was recorded only once. This record comes from a study of blood T cell repertoires in COVID-19. As for the study in general: Donors in the United States, Italy and Spain gave samples during acute or convalescent COVID-19. T cells, B-cell-depleted T cells, or PBMCs provided the cDNA or gDNA that served as material.

In the study's own analysis: Reference gene primer amplification gave nucleated cell count estimates. Assay: immunoSEQ multiplex PCR; the TCRdb copy retains only in-frame clones and omits some. The DNA was the basis for D and trimming; V, J and clone size are from that table. The sample holds around 170,000 clones, 85% to 90% seen once. Unmatched junction bases numbered 4, after V lost 6 bases and J lost 0 bases. The CDR3 is 14 residues long. The V gene's germline CDR1 is SNHLY and CDR2 FYNNEI. The sequenced material came from peripheral blood. This sequence joins TRBV2 and TRBJ2-7; 8 bases match TRBD2. This clonotype was obtained from a woman aged 70-85 years with acute or convalescent COVID-19. The CDR3 loop reads CASSRTSGSYEQYF. The CDR3 DNA reads as TGTGCCAGCAGCAGAACTAGCGGCTCCTACGAGCAGTACTTC.